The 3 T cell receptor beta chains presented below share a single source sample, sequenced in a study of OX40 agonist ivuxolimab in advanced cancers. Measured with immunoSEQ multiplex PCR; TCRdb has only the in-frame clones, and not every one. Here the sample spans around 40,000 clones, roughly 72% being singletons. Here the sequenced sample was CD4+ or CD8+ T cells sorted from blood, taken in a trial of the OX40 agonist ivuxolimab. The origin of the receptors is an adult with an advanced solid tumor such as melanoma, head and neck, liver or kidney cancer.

The DNA for the CDR3 is TGTGCCAGCAGCCAAGGTTCTTGGGGGGGGAACACCGGGGAGCTGTTTTTT. This gives the protein CASSQGSWGGNTGELFF. The chain couples TRBV4-2 to TRBJ2-2; 7 bases map to TRBD2. V gave up 1 base and J gave up 1 base; unmatched junction bases: 6. The CDR3 length is 17 residues. Germline V CDR1 and CDR2: LGHNA, YNFKEQ.

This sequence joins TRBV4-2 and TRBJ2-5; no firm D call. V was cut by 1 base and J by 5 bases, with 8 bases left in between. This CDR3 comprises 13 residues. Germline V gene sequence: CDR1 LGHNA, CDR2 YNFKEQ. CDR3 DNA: TGTGCCAGCAGCCAAGGGCCCCGGGAGACCCAGTACTTC. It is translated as CASSQGPRETQYF.

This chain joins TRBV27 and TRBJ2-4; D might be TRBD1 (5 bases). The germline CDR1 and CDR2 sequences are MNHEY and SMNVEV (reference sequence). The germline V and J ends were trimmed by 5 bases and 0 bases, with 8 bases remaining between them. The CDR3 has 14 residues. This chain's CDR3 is CASSGHQAKNIQYF. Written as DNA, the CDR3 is TGTGCCAGCAGTGGACATCAAGCCAAAAACATTCAGTACTTC.